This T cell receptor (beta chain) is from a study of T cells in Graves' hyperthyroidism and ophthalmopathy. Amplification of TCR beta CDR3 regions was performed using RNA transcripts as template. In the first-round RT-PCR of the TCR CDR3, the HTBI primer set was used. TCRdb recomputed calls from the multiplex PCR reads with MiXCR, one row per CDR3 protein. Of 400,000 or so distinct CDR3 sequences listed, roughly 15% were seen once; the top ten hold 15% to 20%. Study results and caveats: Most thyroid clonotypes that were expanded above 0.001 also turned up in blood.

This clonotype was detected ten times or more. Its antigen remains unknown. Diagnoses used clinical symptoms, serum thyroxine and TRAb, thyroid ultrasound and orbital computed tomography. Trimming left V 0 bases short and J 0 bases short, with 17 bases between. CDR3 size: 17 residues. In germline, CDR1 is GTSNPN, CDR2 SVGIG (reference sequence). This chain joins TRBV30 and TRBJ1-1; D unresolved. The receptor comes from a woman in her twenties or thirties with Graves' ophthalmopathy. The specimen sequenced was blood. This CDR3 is CAWSVLSYGLLNTEAFF. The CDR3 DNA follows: TGTGCCTGGAGTGTACTTTCTTACGGCCTTCTGAACACTGAAGCTTTCTTT. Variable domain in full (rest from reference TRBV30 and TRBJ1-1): SQTIHQWPATLVQPVGSPLSLECTVEGTSNPNLYWYRQAAGRGLQLLFYSVGIGQISSEVPQNLSASRPQDRQFILSSKKLLLSDSGFYLCAWSVLSYGLLNTEAFFGQGTRLTVV.